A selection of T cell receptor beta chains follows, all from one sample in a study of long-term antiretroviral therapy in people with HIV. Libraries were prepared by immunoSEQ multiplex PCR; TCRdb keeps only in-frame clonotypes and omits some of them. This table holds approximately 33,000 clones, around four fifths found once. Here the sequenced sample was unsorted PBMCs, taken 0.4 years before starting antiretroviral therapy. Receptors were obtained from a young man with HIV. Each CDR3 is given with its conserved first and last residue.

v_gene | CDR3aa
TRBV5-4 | CASSIRQGAVTGELFF
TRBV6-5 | CASSWGSNYNEKLFF
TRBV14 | CASSHPTNEKLFF
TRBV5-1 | CASSLAVGGTDTQYF
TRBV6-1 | CASSVGGDDGYTF
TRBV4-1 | CASSQRGTVSYNEQFF
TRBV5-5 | CASSPGTGGRGSGYTF
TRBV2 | CASSATGFYEQYF
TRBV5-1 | CASSLDGGKNTF
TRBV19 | CASTSGTGGNYGYTF
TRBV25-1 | CASSDPRRGGEQYF
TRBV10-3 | CAFGGPRTYEQYF
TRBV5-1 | CASSLVPDRGGNQPQHF
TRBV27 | CASSRYRGHGANTQYF
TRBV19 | CASSIEAGVYGYTF
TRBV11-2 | CASSSGTVYEQYF
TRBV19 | CASPFGEKGDEQFF
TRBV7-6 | CASSLAKVGTDNYEQYF
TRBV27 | CASSLGLQRSTQYF
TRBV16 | CASSQSIRLNTEAFF
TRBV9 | CASSDPSGTSGHVSYNEQFF
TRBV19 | CASSRGAGGYEQYF
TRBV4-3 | CASSQGGNGNTIYF
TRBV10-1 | CASSVTLVDTQYF
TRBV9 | CASSNPTSGTQYF
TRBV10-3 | CAISESPGATGDEQYF
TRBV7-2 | CASSLTPDTEAFF
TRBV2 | CASSAAYEQYF
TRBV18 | CASSPGTNYGYTF
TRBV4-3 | CASSGGQGYEQYF
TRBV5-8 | CASSKLAGGASGANVLTF
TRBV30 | CAWTTQGLFYEQYF
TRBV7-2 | CASSSRGRNQPQHF
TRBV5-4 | CASSNGGLAGANEQFF
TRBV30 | CAWNRGTLGTNEKLFF
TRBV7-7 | CASSLGRQGIETQYF
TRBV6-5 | CASSTDGYNEQFF
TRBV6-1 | CASSERDGNNYGYTF
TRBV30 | CAWRDKNTGELFF
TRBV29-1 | CSVPSGTGGYTF
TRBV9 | CASSASPHAPAGDYGYTF
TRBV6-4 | CASSDSPGQGQGNTIYF